A single count supports the clone carrying this TCR beta chain. Sequencing libraries for TCR beta were prepared with iRepertoire HTBI primers and Arm-PCR of CDR3 regions. TCRdb used MiXCR to reprocess the multiplex PCR reads, holding one entry per CDR3 protein. Of around 450,000 distinct CDR3 sequences listed, 20% to 25% are singletons. This sample stems from a study of regulatory T cells in long-lasting Graves disease. This CDR3 spans 13 amino acids. V lost 3 bases, J lost 5 bases, and 13 bases lay in between. Germline V gene lookup returns CDR1 DFQATT and CDR2 SNEGSKA (reference sequence). The time point is: persistent/refractory GD, antithyroid drugs over 5 years with positive TRAb. PBMC RNA served as the TCR library source.

The receptor was derived from a female donor with Graves disease. The sequenced sample was peripheral blood mononuclear cells (PBMCs), obtained when the disease was refractory, from a patient treated with antithyroid drugs. The chain uses TRBV20-1 and TRBJ1-2; D might be TRBD1 (5 bases). The CDR3 region is CSASDAGVYGYTF. In DNA, the CDR3 is TGCAGTGCTAGTGACGCGGGGGTTTATGGCTACACCTTC.